This entry lists 9 T cell receptor beta chains sequenced from one sample in a study of blood T cell repertoires in COVID-19. Sequenced by immunoSEQ multiplex PCR; TCRdb stores in-frame clones only, minus some. The sample has 100,000 to 120,000 clones, over 75% seen once. Sequencing used peripheral blood. The source of these receptors is a man aged 50 to 59 with acute or convalescent COVID-19.

The chain carries TRBV25-1 and TRBJ2-7, with D maybe TRBD1 (6 bases). CDR3 length equals 14 residues. Germline CDR1 is MGHDK and CDR2 is SYGVNS. Trimming left V 4 bases short and J 3 bases short, with 13 bases between. CDR3 nucleotides: TGTGCCAGCAGTGCATTTGGACAGAACTACGAGCAGTACTTC. Translated: CASSAFGQNYEQYF.

In this sample, this clone turned up once. The chain carries TRBV12-5 and TRBJ2-5; D remains unclear. Per the germline V gene, CDR1 is LGHNT and CDR2 is FRNRAP. The CDR3 spans 13 residues. V was cut by 0 bases and J by 5 bases, with 7 bases left in between. CDR3: CASGLVPMETQYF. CDR3 nucleotides: TGTGCTAGTGGTTTGGTACCTATGGAGACCCAGTACTTC.

The chain carries TRBV28 and TRBJ2-2; D gene uncertain. Trimming stripped 1 base from V and 3 bases from J, with 15 bases between. CDR1 MDHEN and CDR2 SYDVKM come from the germline V gene. This CDR3 has 17 amino acids. The CDR3 DNA sequence: TGTGCCAGCAGTTTATTCCGCGTGACAAAGTACACCGGGGAGCTGTTTTTT. It yields the protein CASSLFRVTKYTGELFF. The full variable domain, rest sourced from reference TRBV28 and TRBJ2-2, is DVKVTQSSRYLVKRTGEKVFLECVQDMDHENMFWYRQDPGLGLRLIYFSYDVKMKEKGDIPEGYSVSREKKERFSLILESASTNQTSMYLCASSLFRVTKYTGELFFGEGSRLTVL.

The V and J genes are TRBV7-9 and TRBJ1-5; tentatively, D is TRBD1 (6 bases). This CDR3 comprises 15 residues. The V gene lost 2 bases and the J gene lost 3 bases, with 11 bases spanning the gap. Germline CDR1 SEHNR, CDR2 FQNEAQ (reference sequence). CDR3 sequence: CASSLTGMVNQPQHF. The CDR3 region has the DNA TGTGCCAGCAGCTTAACAGGGATGGTCAATCAGCCCCAGCATTTT.

The V call is TRBV6-5, the J call TRBJ1-4, with 8 nucleotides matching TRBD1. Trimming at V came to 6 bases and at J to 8 bases, leaving 11 bases not matched to a gene. CDR3 size: 15 residues. Per the germline V gene, CDR1 is MNHEY and CDR2 is SVGAGI. This CDR3 reads CASSQTTGEYEKLFF. CDR3 DNA: TGTGCCAGCAGCCAAACGACAGGGGAGTACGAAAAACTGTTTTTT.

The chain uses TRBV28 and TRBJ2-1; a possible D gene is TRBD2 (7 bases). V was shortened by 3 bases and J by 4 bases, with 16 bases between the two germline ends. This CDR3 is built from 16 residues. Per the germline V gene, CDR1 is MDHEN and CDR2 is SYDVKM. The CDR3 loop reads CASSLARGGNYNEQFF. The CDR3 nucleotides read TGTGCCAGCAGTTTGGCTAGGGGGGGCAATTACAATGAGCAGTTCTTC. The whole variable domain, remainder taken from reference TRBV28 and TRBJ2-1, is DVKVTQSSRYLVKRTGEKVFLECVQDMDHENMFWYRQDPGLGLRLIYFSYDVKMKEKGDIPEGYSVSREKKERFSLILESASTNQTSMYLCASSLARGGNYNEQFFGPGTRLTVL.

In nucleotides, the CDR3 is TGTGCCAGCAGTTTATCGGCAGGGCACAGCACTGAAGCTTTCTTT. Protein: CASSLSAGHSTEAFF. The J gene is TRBJ1-1, the V gene TRBV28; a possible D gene is TRBD1 (5 bases). The CDR3 is 15 amino acids. V was trimmed by 1 base and J by 4 bases, leaving 13 bases between them. Germline CDR1 reads MDHEN; CDR2 reads SYDVKM. Full variable domain (outside the CDR3, taken from reference TRBV28 and TRBJ1-1): DVKVTQSSRYLVKRTGEKVFLECVQDMDHENMFWYRQDPGLGLRLIYFSYDVKMKEKGDIPEGYSVSREKKERFSLILESASTNQTSMYLCASSLSAGHSTEAFFGQGTRLTVV.

V usage is TRBV7-2 and J usage is TRBJ1-5; D is possibly TRBD1 (6 bases). The CDR3 covers 14 residues. The V end lost 4 bases, the J end lost 10 bases, and 17 bases lay between the germline ends. The V gene's germline CDR1 is SGHTA and CDR2 FQGNSA. DNA for the CDR3: TGTGCCAGCAGCTACGACAGGCGTTCGTTACCCCAGCATTTT. It yields the protein CASSYDRRSLPQHF. Using reference TRBV7-2 and TRBJ1-5 for the parts outside the CDR3, the full variable domain is GAGVSQSPSNKVTEKGKDVELRCDPISGHTALYWYRQSLGQGLEFLIYFQGNSAPDKSGLPSDRFSAERTGGSVSTLTIQRTQQEDSAVYLCASSYDRRSLPQHFGDGTRLSIL.

This chain uses TRBV7-9 with TRBJ2-7, with D possibly TRBD1 on 6 matching bases. The V gene's germline CDR1 is SEHNR and CDR2 FQNEAQ (reference sequence). There are 17 residues in the CDR3. V shed 4 bases and J shed 2 bases, with 21 bases lying between them. In DNA, the CDR3 is TGTGCCAGCAGCTCCTTTCTAGGGGGTCCTACAACCTACGAGCAGTACTTC. Residues: CASSSFLGGPTTYEQYF.